This entry concerns a single T cell receptor (beta chain). TCR templates, approximately 100,000 per sample, were assayed. Libraries were prepared by immunoSEQ multiplex PCR; TCRdb keeps only in-frame clonotypes and omits some of them. This sample has 85,000 to 130,000 clones, with over 85% found just once. The CDR3 extends over 12 amino acids. The germline V gene has CDR1 SEHNR and CDR2 FQNEAQ (reference sequence). Trimming shortened V by 3 bases and J by 5 bases, and 8 bases separated the two germline ends. The entry originates in a study of siplizumab effects on memory and regulatory T cells. The sequencing sample was made of Tregs sorted from blood. The gene calls are TRBV7-9 and TRBJ2-7; no reliable D call. This receptor was taken from a human donor in good health. The CDR3 region has the DNA TGTGCCAGCAGCTTCCTCGGAAACGAGCAGTACTTC. Translating it yields CASSFLGNEQYF.